These 10 T cell receptor beta chains were all obtained from the same sample, sequenced in a study of response to subunit inactivated influenza vaccine. MiXCR, applied by TCRdb to the RT-PCR reads, yields one record per CDR3 protein. The profile shows over 450,000 distinct CDR3 sequences, roughly 13% of them singletons. This specimen consisted of PBMCs from blood, obtained 40 to 50 days after vaccination. The receptors here all came from a man between 45 and 60 years old who received an inactivated influenza vaccine.

This chain uses TRBV15 with TRBJ1-5; D uncertain. The CDR3 sequence is 15 residues long. CDR1 is LNHNV, CDR2 YYDKDF, per germline (reference sequence). The V and J ends lost 1 base and 6 bases respectively, with 13 bases between them. The CDR3 coding sequence is TGTGCCACCAGCAGAGGTCCCGGGTTAGGTCAGCCCCAGCATTTT. This sequence encodes CATSRGPGLGQPQHF.

The CDR3 DNA sequence: TGTGCCAGCAGTTTAATGGGCAGGGTAGTCAATCAGCCCCAGCATTTT. This codes for CASSLMGRVVNQPQHF. J is TRBJ1-5 and V is TRBV12-3 or TRBV12-4; possible D gene TRBD1, 5 bases. CDR3 size: 16 residues. V was cut by 2 bases and J by 3 bases, with 14 bases left in between.

This clonotype was detected many times. The V and J genes are TRBV11-2 and TRBJ2-5, with a weak D call TRBD1 (5 bases). The CDR3 length is 13 residues. Trimming left V 7 bases short and J 5 bases short, with 14 bases between. Germline lookup yields CDR1 SGHAT and CDR2 FQNNGV. CDR3 sequence: CASTMLGVETQYF. The CDR3 DNA sequence: TGTGCCAGCACCATGTTAGGGGTGGAGACCCAGTACTTC.

CDR3 region: CASSFGVSKETQYF. CDR3 DNA: TGCGCCAGCAGCTTCGGGGTCTCCAAAGAGACCCAGTACTTC. V usage is TRBV5-1 and J usage is TRBJ2-5, with a weak D call TRBD2 (5 bases). The V and J ends lost 2 bases and 3 bases respectively, with 11 bases between them. CDR3 length: 14 amino acids. Germline V gene sequence: CDR1 SGHRS, CDR2 YFSETQ. The variable domain in full, with the rest retrieved from reference TRBV5-1 and TRBJ2-5, is KAGVTQTPRYLIKTRGQQVTLSCSPISGHRSVSWYQQTPGQGLQFLFEYFSETQRNKGNFPGRFSGRQFSNSRSEMNVSTLELGDSALYLCASSFGVSKETQYFGPGTRLLVL.

This clonotype was seen many times. The CDR3 sequence: CATSDETGGIRSGELFF. CDR3 DNA: TGTGCCACCAGTGACGAGACAGGGGGCATAAGGTCCGGGGAGCTGTTTTTT. This chain connects TRBV24-1 to TRBJ2-2; the match to TRBD1 covers 10 bases. Losses at the gene ends were 4 bases for V and 6 bases for J; bases not matched to a gene: 10. Per the germline V gene, CDR1 is KGHDR and CDR2 is SFDVKD. The CDR3 sequence is 17 residues long.

This clonotype showed up many times. The genes are TRBV29-1 and TRBJ1-5; D possibly corresponds to TRBD1 (5 bases). The length of the CDR3 is 14 residues. Germline V gene lookup returns CDR1 SQVTM and CDR2 ANQGSEA. V lost 4 bases, J lost 6 bases, and 16 bases lay in between. The CDR3 loop is CSVVGAGGGQPQHF. CDR3 coding DNA: TGCAGCGTTGTCGGGGCAGGCGGGGGTCAGCCCCAGCATTTT.

This clonotype was detected only a few times. This chain connects TRBV3-1 to TRBJ2-5; 9 bases line up with TRBD2. V shed 3 bases, J shed 3 bases, and the junction held 17 bases outside the gene matches. Germline V CDR1 and CDR2: LGHDT, YNNKEL (reference sequence). The CDR3 is 19 amino acids. The DNA of the CDR3 is TGTGCCAGCAGCCACCTACTAGCGGGTAGACTTAATGGGGAAGAGACCCAGTACTTC. Protein product: CASSHLLAGRLNGEETQYF.

The chain recombines TRBV12-3 or TRBV12-4 with TRBJ1-2; D gene uncertain. CDR3 length: 14 residues. Trimming left V 1 base short and J 7 bases short, with 13 bases between. As DNA, the CDR3 is TGTGCCAGCAGTTTAGAATTGCGTACTGCTGGCTACACCTTC. Its translation is CASSLELRTAGYTF.

This clonotype was seen many times. The chain couples TRBV20-1 to TRBJ1-2; the D gene is possibly TRBD1 (6 bases). V was pared by 6 bases and J by 4 bases, with 12 bases between. The CDR3 is 12 amino acids. CDR1 and CDR2 from the germline V gene are DFQATT and SNEGSKA (reference sequence). The CDR3 is CSATGQTYGYTF. The CDR3 DNA reads as TGCAGTGCGACAGGACAGACCTATGGCTACACCTTC.

The table lists this clonotype with a few counts. The V call is TRBV5-1, the J call TRBJ2-1; 8 bases map to TRBD1. J was trimmed by 9 bases and V by 4 bases; bases with no gene match: 12. CDR3 length: 15 residues. From germline, CDR1 is SGHRS and CDR2 YFSETQ. CDR3 region: CASSDSTGVTFEQFF. The DNA of the CDR3 is TGCGCCAGCAGCGACTCGACAGGGGTGACTTTTGAGCAGTTCTTC.